The 10 T cell receptor beta chains listed next were all sequenced from one sample in a study of T cells in tumors after PD-1 blockade. Only in-frame clones appear in the TCRdb table, and some are missing; sequencing was by immunoSEQ multiplex PCR. The sample has around 34,000 clones, about three quarters seen once. The source was PBMCs, collected after anti-PD-1 treatment. These receptors were obtained from a human donor with basal cell carcinoma.

This clone was observed a single time. The chain has TRBV6-1 and TRBJ2-4, with a weak D call TRBD1 (9 bases). The CDR3 consists of 16 residues. The V gene lost 4 bases and the J gene lost 5 bases, with 18 bases spanning the gap. CDR1 is MNHNS, CDR2 SASEGT, per germline. This CDR3 reads CASSVQGAGGQNIQYF. In nucleotides, the CDR3 is TGTGCCAGCAGTGTACAGGGGGCGGGGGGCCAAAACATTCAGTACTTC.

The chain joins TRBV6-5 to TRBJ1-1, with TRBD1 identical over 8 bases. Germline V gene data show CDR1 as MNHEY and CDR2 as SVGAGI. The CDR3 extends over 15 amino acids. V shed 7 bases, J shed 2 bases, and the junction held 9 bases outside the gene matches. The CDR3 spells CASTRGDRLNTEAFF. CDR3 nucleotides: TGTGCCAGCACTCGCGGGGACAGGTTAAACACTGAAGCTTTCTTT.

The rearrangement links TRBV9 to TRBJ2-1; 9 bases align to TRBD1. Germline V gene lookup returns CDR1 SGDLS and CDR2 YYNGEE. Trimming at V came to 3 bases and at J to 3 bases, leaving 4 bases not matched to a gene. The CDR3 contains 15 residues. DNA for the CDR3: TGTGCCAGCAGCGCGACGGGACAGGGCTACAATGAGCAGTTCTTC. Its translation: CASSATGQGYNEQFF.

V usage is TRBV9 and J usage is TRBJ2-7; TRBD2 might be the D (5 bases). The V end lost 3 bases, the J end lost 2 bases, and 9 bases lay between the germline ends. Per germline, CDR1 SGDLS and CDR2 YYNGEE. The CDR3 extends over 13 amino acids. For the CDR3, the DNA is TGTGCCAGCAGCGGCGGGCCGGCCTACGAGCAGTACTTC. Encoded protein: CASSGGPAYEQYF.

The J gene is TRBJ1-5, the V gene TRBV2; a possible D gene is TRBD1 (5 bases). Germline V gene data show CDR1 as SNHLY and CDR2 as FYNNEI. This CDR3 region has 15 residues. V lost 6 bases and J lost 1, with 13 bases in between. CDR3 protein: CASRRQGGSNQPQHF. CDR3 bases: TGTGCCAGCAGGAGGCAGGGAGGGAGCAATCAGCCCCAGCATTTT.

V usage is TRBV11-3 and J usage is TRBJ2-4; TRBD2 matches 9 bases. The J segment lost 0 bases and the V segment lost 0 bases, leaving 9 bases of the junction unmatched. The CDR3 is made up of 19 amino acids. Germline CDR1 reads SGHNT; CDR2 reads YENEEA. The CDR3 region is CASSLDGREGPLAKNIQYF. Here the CDR3 DNA reads TGTGCCAGCAGCTTAGACGGGCGGGAGGGTCCCCTAGCCAAAAACATTCAGTACTTC.

This sequence joins TRBV7-2 and TRBJ2-7, with 8 bases lining up with TRBD2. J lost 2 bases, V lost 5 bases, and 11 bases had no gene match. Germline loops: CDR1 SGHTA, CDR2 FQGNSA. The CDR3 consists of 16 residues. The CDR3 nucleotides are TGTGCCAGCAGCCAACATGCCCAAGCGGGGGCCTACGAGCAGTACTTC. This codes for CASSQHAQAGAYEQYF.

This clone was seen a few times. The J gene is TRBJ1-1, the V gene TRBV5-1, with D perhaps matching TRBD1 (6 bases). The CDR3 runs to 14 residues. With 7 bases removed from V and 5 bases from J, the gap between germline ends came to 18 bases. CDR1 and CDR2 from the germline V gene are SGHRS and YFSETQ. CDR3 in DNA: TGCGCCAGCTCGTTGTCGATAAGGGGGACTGAAGCTTTCTTT. Protein: CASSLSIRGTEAFF.

The chain combines TRBV4-3 with TRBJ2-7; D possibly uses TRBD1 or TRBD2 (5 bases each). The V and J ends lost 4 bases and 9 bases respectively, with 22 bases between them. The CDR3 runs to 15 residues. CDR1 LGHNA and CDR2 YSLEER come from the germline V gene. The chain's CDR3 is CASSPAGTGLRGQYF. The CDR3 DNA is TGCGCCAGCAGCCCAGCAGGGACGGGCCTACGAGGGCAGTACTTC.

The chain recombines TRBV7-6 with TRBJ2-2; no reliable D call. Germline V gene sequence: CDR1 SGHVS, CDR2 FNYEAQ. Between the trimmed V and J ends, which lost 1 base and 4 bases, there was a span of 7 bases. The CDR3 has 14 amino acids. CDR3 coding DNA: TGTGCCAGCAGCTTAGTAACCGGCACCGGGGAGCTGTTTTTT. Its protein is CASSLVTGTGELFF.